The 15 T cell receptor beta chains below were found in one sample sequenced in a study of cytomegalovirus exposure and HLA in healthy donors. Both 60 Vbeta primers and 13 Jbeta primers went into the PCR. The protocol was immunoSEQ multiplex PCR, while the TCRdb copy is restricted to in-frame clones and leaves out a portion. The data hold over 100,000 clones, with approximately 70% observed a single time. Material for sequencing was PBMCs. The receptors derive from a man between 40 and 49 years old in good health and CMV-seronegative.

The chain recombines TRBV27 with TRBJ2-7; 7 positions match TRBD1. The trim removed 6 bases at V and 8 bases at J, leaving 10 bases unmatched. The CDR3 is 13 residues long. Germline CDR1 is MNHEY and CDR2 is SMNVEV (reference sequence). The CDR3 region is CASSATGTAKQYF. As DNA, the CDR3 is TGTGCCAGCAGCGCCACCGGGACAGCAAAGCAGTACTTC.

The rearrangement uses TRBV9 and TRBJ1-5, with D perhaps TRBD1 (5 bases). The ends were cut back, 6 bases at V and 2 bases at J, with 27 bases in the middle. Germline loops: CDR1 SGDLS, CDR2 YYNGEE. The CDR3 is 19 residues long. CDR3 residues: CASKSRQKTSRLGNQPQHF. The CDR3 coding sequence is TGTGCCAGCAAAAGCAGACAGAAAACCTCGAGGCTTGGCAATCAGCCCCAGCATTTT.

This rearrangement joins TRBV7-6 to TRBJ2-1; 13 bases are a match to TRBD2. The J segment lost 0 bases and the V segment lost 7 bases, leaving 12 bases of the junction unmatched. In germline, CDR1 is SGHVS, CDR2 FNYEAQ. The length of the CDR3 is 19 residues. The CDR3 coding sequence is TGTGCCAGCACCGCCTGGACTAGCGGGGGAGTAGGCTCCTACAATGAGCAGTTCTTC. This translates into CASTAWTSGGVGSYNEQFF.

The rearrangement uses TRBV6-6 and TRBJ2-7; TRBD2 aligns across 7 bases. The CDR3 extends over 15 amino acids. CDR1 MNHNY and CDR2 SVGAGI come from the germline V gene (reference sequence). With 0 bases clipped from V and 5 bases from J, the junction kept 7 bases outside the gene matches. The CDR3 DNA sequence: TGTGCCAGCAGTTACTCGGGACTAAATGACGACGAGCAGTACTTC. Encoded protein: CASSYSGLNDDEQYF.

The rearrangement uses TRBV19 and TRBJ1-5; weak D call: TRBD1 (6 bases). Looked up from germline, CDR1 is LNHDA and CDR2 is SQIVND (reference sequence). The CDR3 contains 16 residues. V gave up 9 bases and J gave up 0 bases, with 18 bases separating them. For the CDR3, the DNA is TGTGCCAGCAAGAAACGCCGGACAGATAGCAATCAGCCCCAGCATTTT. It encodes CASKKRRTDSNQPQHF. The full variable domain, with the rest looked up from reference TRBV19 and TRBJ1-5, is DGGITQSPKYLFRKEGQNVTLSCEQNLNHDAMYWYRQDPGQGLRLIYYSQIVNDFQKGDIAEGYSVSREKKESFPLTVTSAQKNPTAFYLCASKKRRTDSNQPQHFGDGTRLSIL.

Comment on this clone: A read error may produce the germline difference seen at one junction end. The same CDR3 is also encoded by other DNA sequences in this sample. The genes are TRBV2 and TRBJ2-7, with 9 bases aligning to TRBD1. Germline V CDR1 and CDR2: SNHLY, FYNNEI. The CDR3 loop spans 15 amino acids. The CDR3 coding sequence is TGTGCCAGCAGCATACAGGGGGCGGCTTCCTACGAGCAGTACTTT. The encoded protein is CASSIQGAASYEQYF.

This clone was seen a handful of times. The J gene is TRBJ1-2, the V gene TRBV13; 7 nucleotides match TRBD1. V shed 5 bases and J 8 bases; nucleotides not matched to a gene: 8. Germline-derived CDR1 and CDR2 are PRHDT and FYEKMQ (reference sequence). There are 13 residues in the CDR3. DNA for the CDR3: TGTGCCAGCAGCCGACAGAGGGGGCAAGGCTACACCTTC. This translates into CASSRQRGQGYTF.

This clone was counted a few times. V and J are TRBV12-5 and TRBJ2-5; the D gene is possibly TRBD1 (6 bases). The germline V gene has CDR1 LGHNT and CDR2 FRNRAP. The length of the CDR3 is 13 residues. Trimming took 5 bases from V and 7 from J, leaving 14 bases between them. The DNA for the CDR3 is TGTGCTAGTGGTGATTGGACAGCAGGGACCCAGTACTTC. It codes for CASGDWTAGTQYF.

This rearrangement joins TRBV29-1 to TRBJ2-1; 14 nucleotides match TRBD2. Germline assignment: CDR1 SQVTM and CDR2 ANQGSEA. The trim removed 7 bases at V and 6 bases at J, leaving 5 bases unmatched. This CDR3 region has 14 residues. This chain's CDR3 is CSALGLAGGNEQFF. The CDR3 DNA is TGCAGCGCCCTAGGACTAGCGGGGGGCAATGAGCAGTTCTTC.

The CDR3 region has the DNA TGTGCCAGCAGCGGACTAGCGGGGCGCAATGAGCAGTTCTTC. It codes for CASSGLAGRNEQFF. The chain joins TRBV7-2 to TRBJ2-1, with 12 bases aligning to TRBD2. After removal of 5 bases from V and 6 bases from J, the junction contained 2 bases not matched to a gene. The CDR3 runs 14 residues. CDR1 is SGHTA and CDR2 is FQGNSA in the germline V gene.

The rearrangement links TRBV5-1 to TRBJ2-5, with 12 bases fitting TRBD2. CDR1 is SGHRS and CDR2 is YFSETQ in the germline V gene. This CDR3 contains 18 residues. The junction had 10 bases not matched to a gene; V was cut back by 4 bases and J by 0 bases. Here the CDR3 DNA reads TGCGCCAGCAGCCCTGCGACTAGCGGGGGCCTGTACCAAGAGACCCAGTACTTC. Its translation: CASSPATSGGLYQETQYF.

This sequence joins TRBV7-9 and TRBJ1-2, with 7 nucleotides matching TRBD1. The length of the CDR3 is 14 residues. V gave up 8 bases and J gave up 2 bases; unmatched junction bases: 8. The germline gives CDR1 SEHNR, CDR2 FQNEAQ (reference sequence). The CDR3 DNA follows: TGTGCCAGCGTAGGAAGGGACAGCAACTATGGCTACACCTTC. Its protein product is CASVGRDSNYGYTF.

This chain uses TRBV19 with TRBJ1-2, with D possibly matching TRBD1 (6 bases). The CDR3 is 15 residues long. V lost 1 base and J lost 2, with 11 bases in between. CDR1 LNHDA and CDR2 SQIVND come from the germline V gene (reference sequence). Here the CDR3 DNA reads TGTGCCAGTAGTATAGGCCAGGGGCCCAACTATGGCTACACCTTC. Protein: CASSIGQGPNYGYTF.

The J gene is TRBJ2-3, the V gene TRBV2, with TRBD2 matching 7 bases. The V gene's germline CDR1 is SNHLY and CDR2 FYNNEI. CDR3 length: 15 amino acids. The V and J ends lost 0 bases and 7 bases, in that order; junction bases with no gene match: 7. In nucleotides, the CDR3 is TGTGCCAGCAGTGAAGCGCGTGGGGGGGGATATACGCAGTATTTT. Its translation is CASSEARGGGYTQYF. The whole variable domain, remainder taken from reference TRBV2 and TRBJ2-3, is EPEVTQTPSHQVTQMGQEVILRCVPISNHLYFYWYRQILGQKVEFLVSFYNNEISEKSEIFDDQFSVERPDGSNFTLKIRSTKLEDSAMYFCASSEARGGGYTQYFGPGTRLTVL.

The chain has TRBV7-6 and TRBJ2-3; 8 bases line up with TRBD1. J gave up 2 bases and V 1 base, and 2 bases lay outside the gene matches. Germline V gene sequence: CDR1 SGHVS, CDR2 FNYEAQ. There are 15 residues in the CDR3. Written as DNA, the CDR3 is TGTGCCAGCAGCTTAGGGACAGGGCCCACAGATACGCAGTATTTT. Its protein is CASSLGTGPTDTQYF.